This section outlines one TCR beta chain sequence together with its context. The record originates from a study of technical replicates of blood from a few donors. CDR1 and CDR2 from the germline V gene are LNHDA and SQIVND (reference sequence). V shed 5 bases and J shed 5 bases, with 10 bases lying between them. This CDR3 region has 13 residues. Assay used: immunoSEQ multiplex PCR; TCRdb lists only in-frame clones, some missing. The sample has fewer than 70,000 clones, 70% to 90% seen once. This sequence was found in a human donor in good health. Some clones in this sample may be carry-over from other donors' samples. The source material was PBMCs. The chain employs TRBV19 and TRBJ1-5, with D uncertain. The CDR3 nucleotides read TGTGCCAGTAGTGAGCAGAGGGATCAGCCCCAGCATTTT. Amino acids: CASSEQRDQPQHF.